This TCR beta chain derives from a study of identical twins. Study findings and constraints: Beta clonotypes that were abundant in cord blood contained fewer insertions, a pattern absent from memory repertoires.

For this clonotype: Its antigen is not identified.

With template switching, a universal primer site was added, and the cDNA carried unique molecular identifiers. TCRdb re-called the 5' RACE reads with MiXCR, one entry per CDR3 protein. The profile covers some 500,000 distinct CDR3 sequences, with 13% to 15% appearing a single time and approximately 0.98% taken by the ten largest. These data also featured in a second study, about yellow fever vaccine responses in identical twins.

The receptor comes from a woman aged 18-30 years in good health. Sequencing used CD4+ T cells sorted from blood.

The CDR3 nucleotides read TGTGCCAGCTCACCACCCACGCTAGCGGGTTCCACAGATACGCAGTATTTT. Encoded protein: CASSPPTLAGSTDTQYF. This chain joins TRBV18 and TRBJ2-3; 8 bases map to TRBD2. There are 17 residues in the CDR3. Trimming removed 0 bases from V and 2 bases from J; junction bases left unmatched: 7. Per the germline V gene, CDR1 is KGHSH and CDR2 is LQKENI.